The clone carrying this T cell receptor beta chain was counted ten times or more. The data originate from a study of CD8 T cells in ankylosing spondylitis. TCRdb processed the 5' RACE reads anew with MiXCR; each CDR3 protein has one entry. Of roughly 180,000 distinct CDR3 sequences listed, about 9.9% are singletons. The ends lost 4 bases at V and 3 bases at J; junction bases unmatched: 5. The CDR3 consists of 14 residues. Germline CDR1 is SGHRS and CDR2 is YFSETQ. Sequenced sample: blood, either unsorted or a sorted T cell fraction (not recorded which). This TCR was recovered from a male donor with ankylosing spondylitis or in good health (not recorded which). V gene TRBV5-1 combines with J gene TRBJ2-7; 9 bases are a match to TRBD1. CDR3 residues: CASSTSGQGYEQYF. The CDR3 region has the DNA TGCGCCAGCAGCACCTCGGGACAGGGCTACGAGCAGTACTTC.